This T cell receptor (beta chain) derives from a study of brain T cells in children with intractable seizures. Trimming removed 1 base at V and 0 bases at J, with 7 bases between. The CDR3 totals 15 residues. Germline CDR1 reads LGHDT; CDR2 reads YNNKEL (reference sequence). This clone was counted between two and nine times. Described time point: blood from clinic visit 5 months post-surgery; TSC patient then seizure free. The table came from immunoSEQ multiplex PCR; TCRdb's copy has only in-frame clones and leaves some out. The sample consists of around 340,000 clones, over 90% of them appearing once.

This material consisted of peripheral blood, taken approximately 5 months after surgery. This clonotype originated in a boy in the first two years of life with tuberous sclerosis and intractable seizures. The chain has TRBV3-1 (or the pseudogene TRBV3-2) and TRBJ1-3, with unresolved D. The CDR3 DNA reads TGTGCCAGCAGCCAAGTAGGTATCTCTGGAAACACCATATATTTT. Protein: CASSQVGISGNTIYF.